This is a list of T cell receptor beta chains from one sample in a study of CD8 T cells in ankylosing spondylitis. TCRdb reanalysed the 5' RACE reads using MiXCR and keeps one entry per CDR3 protein. Seen here are around 890,000 distinct CDR3 sequences, about 10% observed once, and the top ten hold 0.45% to 0.6%. The sample comprised blood, either unsorted or a sorted T cell fraction (not recorded which). These receptors came from a male donor with ankylosing spondylitis. Each CDR3 is given with its conserved first and last residue. D genes are given only for firm matches. Clone size appears in some rows only: once, few, many, or a class for an expanded clone.

clone_size	j_call	d_call	v_call	cdr3_length	cdr3_aa	cdr3_nt
few	TRBJ2-1	-	TRBV20-1	16	CSASRWDGSSYNEQFF	TGCAGTGCTTCCCGCTGGGACGGGAGCTCCTACAATGAGCAGTTCTTC
many	TRBJ2-6	-	TRBV6-1	15	CASKDSYSGANVLTF	TGTGCCAGCAAGGATTCGTACTCTGGGGCCAACGTCCTGACTTTC
-	TRBJ1-1	-	TRBV3-1	13	CASSQFAVAEAFF	TGTGCCAGCAGCCAGTTTGCGGTCGCTGAAGCTTTCTTT
many	TRBJ1-6	-	TRBV5-1	16	CASSLAPRGSNSPLHF	TGCGCCAGCAGCTTGGCCCCGCGGGGTAGTAATTCACCCCTCCACTTT
-	TRBJ2-7	-	TRBV20-1	12	CSANGLTYEQYF	TGCAGTGCTAACGGACTGACCTACGAGCAGTACTTC
-	TRBJ2-3	TRBD2	TRBV12-3/TRBV12-4	20	CASSLKSVRLAGGWTDTQYF	TGTGCCAGCAGTTTAAAATCCGTAAGACTAGCGGGAGGATGGACAGATACGCAGTATTTT
few	TRBJ1-5	-	TRBV20-1	18	CSAKFFSDGTNSNQPQHF	TGCAGTGCAAAATTTTTTAGCGACGGGACTAATAGCAATCAGCCCCAGCATTTT
-	TRBJ2-3	-	TRBV20-1	15	CSAGVFAGYTDTQYF	TGCAGTGCTGGGGTTTTTGCGGGGTACACAGATACGCAGTATTTT
many	TRBJ1-1	TRBD1	TRBV5-1	14	CASSRPGGNTEAFF	TGCGCCAGCAGCCGTCCAGGGGGGAACACTGAAGCTTTCTTT
-	TRBJ2-3	-	TRBV12-3/TRBV12-4	15	CASSPGPLGLDTQYF	TGTGCCAGCAGCCCTGGACCCTTAGGTCTGGATACGCAGTATTTT
-	TRBJ2-7	TRBD2	TRBV5-1	15	CASSLTGGSLDEQYF	TGCGCCAGCAGCTTGACTGGCGGGAGTCTCGACGAGCAGTACTTC
-	TRBJ2-1	-	TRBV4-3	12	CASSPKAAAQIF	TGCGCCAGCAGCCCAAAGGCGGCAGCCCAGATCTTC
-	TRBJ2-1	-	TRBV7-6	16	CASSLIWRAGRNEQFF	TGTGCCAGCAGCTTGATTTGGAGGGCCGGTAGGAATGAGCAGTTCTTC
-	TRBJ1-1	-	TRBV28	15	CASSFLVKGRGEAFF	TGTGCCAGCAGTTTCCTCGTGAAGGGGAGAGGTGAAGCTTTCTTT
few	TRBJ2-7	TRBD2	TRBV20-1	17	CSARDSRAGSTPYEQYF	TGCAGTGCTAGAGATTCAAGAGCGGGATCAACCCCCTACGAGCAGTACTTC
-	TRBJ2-2	-	TRBV5-1	14	CASSSDWLAGELFF	TGCGCCAGCAGCTCCGACTGGCTGGCCGGGGAGCTGTTTTTT
few	TRBJ2-5	-	TRBV6-2/TRBV6-3	12	CASSSTEETQYF	TGTGCCAGCAGTTCCACGGAAGAGACCCAGTACTTC
-	TRBJ2-3	-	TRBV9	15	CASSWGLGSTDTQYF	TGTGCCAGCAGCTGGGGACTTGGTAGCACAGATACGCAGTATTTT
many	TRBJ2-2	-	TRBV10-3	11	CAISFSRELFF	TGTGCCATCAGCTTCTCCCGGGAGCTGTTTTTT
many	TRBJ2-3	-	TRBV29-1	14	CSVSPRQITDTQYF	TGCAGCGTCAGCCCTCGACAGATCACAGATACGCAGTATTTT
-	TRBJ2-1	TRBD2	TRBV20-1	14	CSAGTSGAYNEQFF	TGCAGTGCTGGGACTAGCGGGGCGTACAATGAGCAGTTCTTC